This T cell receptor beta chain was sequenced in a study of persistence of HIV-infected CD4 T cells. Study-wide context: A couple of participants gave one leukapheresis sample; others gave up to about 200 mL blood repeatedly. Overall study results and limits: Within sorted populations, more oligoclonal TCRs accompanied more oligoclonal proviruses. Compared with CD3/CD28-stimulated cells, CMV- and Gag-responding cells showed lower TCRbeta richness.

Nonspecific anti-CD3/anti-CD28 bead stimulation represents the broad CD4+ T cell repertoire. Sorting of responding CD4+ T cells relied on upregulated CD40 ligand together with CD69. For at least 4 years, plasma HIV-1 RNA was undetectable (<50 copies/mL). A word on this clone: What it recognizes is unknown.

Sequencing used immunoSEQ version 4 in survey mode. Sequencing used immunoSEQ multiplex PCR; TCRdb keeps in-frame clones, though not all of them. Seen here are some 50,000 clones, about 87% observed once, and the top ten hold about 3%. CDR3 length: 15 amino acids. Germline V gene sequence: CDR1 SGHTA, CDR2 FQGTGA. The junction had 6 bases not matched to a gene; V was cut back by 6 bases and J by 0 bases. The sequencing used CD4+ T cells sorted from PBMCs after roughly 18-hour stimulation, collected from a patient who received antiretroviral therapy. The chain uses TRBV7-3 and TRBJ2-3; 7 bases match TRBD2. This TCR was recovered from an adult woman with HIV who was CMV-seropositive. CDR3 in amino acids: CASSLADSSTDTQYF. The CDR3 DNA reads as TGTGCCAGCAGTCTAGCGGACTCTAGCACAGATACGCAGTATTTT.